This T cell receptor beta chain was found in a study of T cell changes during pregnancy in multiple sclerosis. CDR1 is SGHRS, CDR2 YFSETQ, per germline. V shed 2 bases and J 2 bases; nucleotides not matched to a gene: 14. The CDR3 length is 18 residues. Only in-frame clones appear in the TCRdb table, and some are missing; sequencing was by immunoSEQ multiplex PCR. The top ten clones hold 1.4% of a sample with tens of thousands of clones, approximately 91% of them seen once. The sample here was peripheral blood, taken in the third trimester of pregnancy. The chain employs TRBV5-1 and TRBJ2-7, with 9 bases lining up with TRBD1. This clonotype was obtained from a female donor with multiple sclerosis, enrolled in a pregnancy study. The CDR3 DNA is TGCGCCAGCAGCTTTGGACAGGGGCTATGGACTGACGCCTACGAGCAGTACTTC. This codes for CASSFGQGLWTDAYEQYF.